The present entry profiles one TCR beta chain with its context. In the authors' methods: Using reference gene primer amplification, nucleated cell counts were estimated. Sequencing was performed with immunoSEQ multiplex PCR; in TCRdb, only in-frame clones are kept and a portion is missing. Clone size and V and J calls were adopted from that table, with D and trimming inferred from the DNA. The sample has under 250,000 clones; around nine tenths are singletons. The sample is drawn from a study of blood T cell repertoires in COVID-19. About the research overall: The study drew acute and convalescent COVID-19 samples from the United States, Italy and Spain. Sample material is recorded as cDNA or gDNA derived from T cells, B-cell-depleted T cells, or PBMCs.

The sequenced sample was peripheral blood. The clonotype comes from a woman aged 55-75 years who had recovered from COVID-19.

The CDR3: CASSWRGGPYNEQFF. The CDR3 DNA follows: TGCGCCAGCAGCTGGCGGGGGGGCCCCTACAATGAGCAGTTCTTC. This sequence joins TRBV5-1 and TRBJ2-1; 9 bases agree with TRBD2. The junction had 3 bases not matched to a gene; V was cut back by 3 bases and J by 2 bases. Germline V CDR1 and CDR2: SGHRS, YFSETQ. The CDR3 spans 15 residues. Full variable domain (rest looked up from reference TRBV5-1 and TRBJ2-1): KAGVTQTPRYLIKTRGQQVTLSCSPISGHRSVSWYQQTPGQGLQFLFEYFSETQRNKGNFPGRFSGRQFSNSRSEMNVSTLELGDSALYLCASSWRGGPYNEQFFGPGTRLTVL.